The source of this T cell receptor (beta chain) is a study of blood T cell repertoires in COVID-19. The wider study: Specimens from acute and convalescent COVID-19 originated in the United States, Italy and Spain. Sample material is recorded as cDNA or gDNA derived from T cells, B-cell-depleted T cells, or PBMCs.

Germline CDR1 SGHDT, CDR2 YYEEEE. After removal of 3 bases from V and 4 bases from J, the junction contained 7 bases not matched to a gene. This CDR3 is built from 15 residues. The repertoire was sequenced with immunoSEQ multiplex PCR; TCRdb's copy has only in-frame clones and lacks some. The sample yields approximately 350,000 clones, 70% to 90% seen once. The specimen was peripheral blood. V usage is TRBV5-6 and J usage is TRBJ1-5, with 7 positions matching TRBD1. The source is a man aged 40-55 years with acute or convalescent COVID-19. The CDR3 region is CASSYGTVLNQPQHF. The CDR3 DNA reads as TGTGCCAGCAGCTACGGGACAGTTCTAAATCAGCCCCAGCATTTT.